These 25 T cell receptor beta chains originate from one sample sequenced in a study of shared clonotypes between healthy human individuals. TCRdb's table, derived via immunoSEQ multiplex PCR, lists solely in-frame clones and lacks some. Of about 120,000 clones listed, more than 65% were seen once; the top ten hold roughly 24%. Sequencing used memory CD8+ T cells sorted from blood. Subset here: CD45RO+ cells pooled with CCR7-negative TemRA cells. The receptors shown here come from a woman in her twenties or thirties in good health.

This chain connects TRBV18 to TRBJ1-2; TRBD1 matches at 7 bases. Germline CDR1 is KGHSH and CDR2 is LQKENI. This CDR3 comprises 15 residues. The ends lost 2 bases at V and 4 bases at J; junction bases unmatched: 7. The CDR3 loop is CASSPEGGPAYGYTF. The CDR3 coding sequence is TGTGCCAGCTCACCAGAAGGGGGCCCTGCCTATGGCTACACCTTC.

The chain employs TRBV28 and TRBJ1-1; D is ambiguous. Germline CDR1 MDHEN, CDR2 SYDVKM. Between the trimmed V and J ends, which lost 7 bases and 1 base, there was a span of 13 bases. The CDR3 contains 14 residues. The CDR3 loop is CASIPDGGNTEAFF. CDR3 sequence (DNA): TGTGCCAGCATTCCCGACGGAGGGAACACTGAAGCTTTCTTT.

The V and J genes are TRBV25-1 and TRBJ2-2, with TRBD2 matching over 11 bases. Germline V gene sequence: CDR1 MGHDK, CDR2 SYGVNS. The CDR3 is made up of 16 amino acids. V lost 5 bases and J lost 4; bases outside the gene matches: 6. The CDR3 loop reads CASSWGTSGITGELFF. Written as DNA, the CDR3 is TGTGCCAGCAGTTGGGGGACTAGCGGTATCACCGGGGAGCTGTTTTTT. Supplemented by reference TRBV25-1 and TRBJ2-2, the full variable domain reads EADIYQTPRYLVIGTGKKITLECSQTMGHDKMYWYQQDPGMELHLIHYSYGVNSTEKGDLSSESTVSRIRTEHFPLTLESARPSHTSQYLCASSWGTSGITGELFFGEGSRLTVL.

The CDR3 is CASSQLSGDETQYF. In nucleotides, the CDR3 is TGCGCCAGCAGTCAATTATCAGGGGATGAGACCCAGTACTTC. The chain uses TRBV23-1 and TRBJ2-5, with D maybe TRBD1 (6 bases). TRBV23-1 has ORF status, its function being uncertain. The V end was cut by 1 base, the J end by 5 bases, with 11 bases between. CDR3 length equals 14 residues.

The V gene is TRBV5-6, the J gene TRBJ1-2, with TRBD1 identical over 7 bases. With 4 bases clipped from V and 4 bases from J, the junction kept 7 bases outside the gene matches. This CDR3 has 14 amino acids. Germline values: CDR1 SGHDT, CDR2 YYEEEE. CDR3 nucleotides: TGTGCCAGCAGCGGGAGTGACAGGGTCTATGGCTACACCTTC. Translating gives CASSGSDRVYGYTF.

This chain links TRBV5-6 with TRBJ2-1, with 12 positions matching TRBD2. The CDR3 has 17 amino acids. Trimming cost V 4 bases and J 14 bases; bases outside gene matches: 19. Germline assignment: CDR1 SGHDT and CDR2 YYEEEE. For the CDR3, the DNA is TGTGCCAGCAGCCGCAAGTGGACTAGCGGGAAATCGCGCGAAGAGTTCTTC. Translation: CASSRKWTSGKSREEFF.

The genes are TRBV9 and TRBJ2-5; D is possibly TRBD1 (5 bases). Germline V CDR1 and CDR2: SGDLS, YYNGEE. The CDR3 is 17 residues long. The V and J ends lost 0 bases and 4 bases respectively, with 19 bases between them. The CDR3 coding sequence is TGTGCCAGCAGCGTAGGCCAAGGCGGCAGGGTGTCAGAGACCCAGTACTTC. As protein: CASSVGQGGRVSETQYF. Drawing the rest from reference TRBV9 and TRBJ2-5, the complete variable domain is DSGVTQTPKHLITATGQRVTLRCSPRSGDLSVYWYQQSLDQGLQFLIQYYNGEERAKGNILERFSAQQFPDLHSELNLSSLELGDSALYFCASSVGQGGRVSETQYFGPGTRLLVL.

The gene calls are TRBV25-1 and TRBJ2-1, with D perhaps being TRBD1 or TRBD2 (5 bases each). The germline V and J ends were trimmed by 6 bases and 3 bases, with 9 bases remaining between them. CDR1 and CDR2 from the germline V gene are MGHDK and SYGVNS. CDR3 length: 13 amino acids. CDR3 sequence (DNA): TGTGCCAGCAGGGGGGTCCTCTACAATGAGCAGTTCTTC. Its translation: CASRGVLYNEQFF.

The genes are TRBV19 and TRBJ2-7; 7 nucleotides agree with TRBD2. The CDR3 is 14 residues long. The junction had 11 bases not matched to a gene; V was cut back by 10 bases and J by 2 bases. Per the germline V gene, CDR1 is LNHDA and CDR2 is SQIVND (reference sequence). The CDR3, as DNA: TGTGCCAACCCGGGACTACCGATAACCTACGAGCAGTACTTC. Protein sequence: CANPGLPITYEQYF.

A single count supports this clone. The chain links TRBV5-1 to TRBJ2-1; possible D gene TRBD2, 6 bases. Trimming cost V 0 bases and J 1 base, with 17 bases left between them. Germline values: CDR1 SGHRS, CDR2 YFSETQ. The CDR3 loop spans 18 amino acids. CDR3 protein: CASSLESGWGGSYNEQFF. The DNA for the CDR3 is TGCGCCAGCAGCTTGGAGAGCGGTTGGGGAGGTTCCTACAATGAGCAGTTCTTC.

V gene TRBV6-5 combines with J gene TRBJ2-1, with D perhaps assigned TRBD1 or TRBD2 (5 bases each). Germline lookup yields CDR1 MNHEY and CDR2 SVGAGI. This CDR3 has 13 amino acids. Trimming pared 2 bases from V and 8 bases from J, leaving 10 bases between. The CDR3 sequence is CASSYNQGHEQFF. The CDR3, as DNA: TGTGCCAGCAGTTACAACCAGGGACATGAGCAGTTCTTC.

This chain uses TRBV6-6 with TRBJ2-1; 8 bases fit TRBD1. The CDR3 runs 14 residues. Germline lookup yields CDR1 MNHNY and CDR2 SVGAGI (reference sequence). V shed 6 bases and J 8 bases; nucleotides not matched to a gene: 9. DNA of the CDR3: TGTGCCAGCAGCCCGGGACAGGAAGGGGATGAGCAGTTCTTC. Its translation: CASSPGQEGDEQFF.

The rearrangement uses TRBV27 and TRBJ2-5, with D maybe TRBD2 (5 bases). This CDR3 spans 15 amino acids. Between the trimmed V and J ends, which lost 8 bases and 7 bases, there was a span of 23 bases. The germline V gene has CDR1 MNHEY and CDR2 SMNVEV (reference sequence). CDR3 sequence: CASHASHAPRGTQYF. CDR3 DNA: TGTGCCAGCCACGCCTCGCACGCACCACGGGGGACCCAGTACTTC.

V and J are TRBV19 and TRBJ2-1; D not resolved. This CDR3 has 13 amino acids. Per germline, CDR1 LNHDA and CDR2 SQIVND (reference sequence). The V and J ends lost 6 bases and 6 bases respectively, with 12 bases between them. CDR3 protein: CASRDGMSNEQFF. Written as DNA, the CDR3 is TGTGCCAGTAGGGACGGAATGTCCAATGAGCAGTTCTTC.

This chain connects TRBV5-1 to TRBJ2-1; 7 nucleotides match TRBD1. CDR1 is SGHRS and CDR2 is YFSETQ in the germline V gene. V gave up 0 bases and J gave up 1 base; unmatched junction bases: 13. This CDR3 is 19 amino acids long. The CDR3 sequence: CASSLAGQYYLNSYNEQFF. In DNA, the CDR3 is TGCGCCAGCAGCTTGGCGGGACAGTACTATCTGAATTCCTACAATGAGCAGTTCTTC.

DNA of the CDR3: TGCAGCGTTGAGGAGGGGACAGGAGCCTATGGCTACACCTTC. As protein: CSVEEGTGAYGYTF. The V gene is TRBV29-1, the J gene TRBJ1-2; TRBD1 matches 8 bases. J lost 4 bases, V lost 3 bases, and 7 bases had no gene match. The CDR3 consists of 14 residues. From germline, CDR1 is SQVTM and CDR2 ANQGSEA.

This chain joins TRBV7-2 and TRBJ2-7, with D unresolved. The CDR3 is 15 amino acids. Germline CDR1 is SGHTA and CDR2 is FQGNSA. V was shortened by 3 bases and J by 2 bases, with 14 bases between the two germline ends. The CDR3 nucleotides read TGTGCCAGCAGCTTGAGACCAACTAATCCCTACGAGCAGTACTTC. Translation: CASSLRPTNPYEQYF. Full variable domain (outside the CDR3, taken from reference TRBV7-2 and TRBJ2-7): GAGVSQSPSNKVTEKGKDVELRCDPISGHTALYWYRQSLGQGLEFLIYFQGNSAPDKSGLPSDRFSAERTGGSVSTLTIQRTQQEDSAVYLCASSLRPTNPYEQYFGPGTRLTVT.

In DNA form, the CDR3 reads TGTGCCAGCCGTCACAGCGGGAGGGCCCTTGGGACCACAGATACGCAGTATTTT. Amino acid sequence: CASRHSGRALGTTDTQYF. This sequence joins TRBV2 and TRBJ2-3; TRBD2 matches at 10 bases. V lost 8 bases and J lost 2; bases outside the gene matches: 16. The germline V gene has CDR1 SNHLY and CDR2 FYNNEI. The CDR3 totals 18 residues.

On this clone itself: The same CDR3 can be traced to other DNA sequences in this sample. The gene calls are TRBV9 and TRBJ2-5; D is uncertain. Germline assignment: CDR1 SGDLS and CDR2 YYNGEE. The V end lost 0 bases, the J end lost 5 bases, and 11 bases lay between the germline ends. The CDR3 runs 14 residues. The CDR3 loop is CASSVDGSVETQYF. The CDR3 DNA reads TGTGCCAGCAGCGTAGACGGCAGTGTCGAGACCCAGTACTTC.

V usage is TRBV27 and J usage is TRBJ1-2; no firm D call. Germline values: CDR1 MNHEY, CDR2 SMNVEV (reference sequence). The CDR3 length is 13 residues. The germline V and J ends were trimmed by 2 bases and 3 bases, with 7 bases remaining between them. The CDR3 nucleotides are TGTGCCAGCAGTTTAGGCCGGGACTATGGCTACACCTTC. Protein sequence: CASSLGRDYGYTF.

The chain joins TRBV5-4 to TRBJ2-1; possible D gene TRBD2, 6 bases. CDR3 length: 15 residues. Trimming took off 7 bases at V and 4 bases at J, with 18 bases between the two ends. The germline V gene has CDR1 SGHNT and CDR2 YYREEE (reference sequence). The CDR3 protein is CASAADYTKYNEQFF. The DNA of the CDR3 is TGTGCCAGCGCGGCGGACTATACGAAGTACAATGAGCAGTTCTTC. Based on the CDR3 plus reference TRBV5-4 and TRBJ2-1, the full variable domain is ETGVTQSPTHLIKTRGQQVTLRCSSQSGHNTVSWYQQALGQGPQFIFQYYREEENGRGNFPPRFSGLQFPNYSSELNVNALELDDSALYLCASAADYTKYNEQFFGPGTRLTVL.

This clone was found a few times. J is TRBJ1-5 and V is TRBV28, with no clear D. Trimming left V 7 bases short and J 0 bases short, with 13 bases between. The V gene's germline CDR1 is MDHEN and CDR2 SYDVKM. This CDR3 region has 15 residues. The CDR3 here is CASNEAVYSNQPQHF. The DNA of the CDR3 is TGTGCCAGCAACGAAGCGGTATATAGCAATCAGCCCCAGCATTTT.

The rearrangement uses TRBV11-2 and TRBJ2-2, with unresolved D. CDR3 length: 12 amino acids. Germline V gene data show CDR1 as SGHAT and CDR2 as FQNNGV. V gave up 1 base and J gave up 6 bases, with 3 bases separating them. CDR3 protein: CASSLASGELFF. In DNA, the CDR3 is TGTGCCAGCAGCTTAGCATCCGGGGAGCTGTTTTTT.

This CDR3 is CASSIVGGSFYEQYF. The DNA for the CDR3 is TGTGCCAGTAGTATCGTTGGGGGATCATTCTACGAGCAGTACTTC. This chain links TRBV19 with TRBJ2-7; either TRBD1 or TRBD2 may supply D (5 bases each). The CDR3 runs to 15 residues. CDR1 and CDR2 (germline): LNHDA, SQIVND (reference sequence). V lost 3 bases and J lost 3, with 15 bases in between.

This chain joins TRBV11-2 and TRBJ2-7; D not resolved. The germline V gene has CDR1 SGHAT and CDR2 FQNNGV. This CDR3 has 15 amino acids. V gave up 1 base and J gave up 0 bases, with 10 bases separating them. Here the CDR3 DNA reads TGTGCCAGCAGCTTAGGTAGCAGTAGCTCCTACGAGCAGTACTTC. Translated: CASSLGSSSSYEQYF.